Each of the 8 T cell receptor beta chains below was sequenced from the same sample in a study of blood T cell repertoires in COVID-19. The method was immunoSEQ multiplex PCR; TCRdb's version includes in-frame clones alone and lacks a portion of them. The table shows 30,000 to 40,000 clones, with roughly 85% occurring only once. The specimen sequenced was peripheral blood. The origin of the receptors is a man in his fifties or sixties with active or convalescent COVID-19.

The gene calls are TRBV6-2 or TRBV6-3 and TRBJ1-5; D not resolved. V was cut by 3 bases and J by 4 bases, with 22 bases left in between. Germline CDR1 is MNHEY and CDR2 is SVGEGT. The CDR3 has 18 residues. CDR3 loop: CASSYDYGVSSRNQPQHF. The CDR3 bases are TGTGCCAGCAGTTATGACTATGGAGTTTCATCGCGAAATCAGCCCCAGCATTTT.

The chain is built from TRBV27 and TRBJ1-6; 10 positions match TRBD1. The V gene end was trimmed by 2 bases and the J gene end by 9 bases; junction bases not matched to a gene: 7. Germline assignment: CDR1 MNHEY and CDR2 SMNVEV (reference sequence). The CDR3 loop spans 16 amino acids. The CDR3 region is CASSLRWDRGTSPLHF. The CDR3 region has the DNA TGTGCCAGCAGTTTACGATGGGACAGGGGTACTTCACCCCTCCACTTT.

The chain combines TRBV5-5 with TRBJ1-1; D gene uncertain. The CDR3 covers 12 residues. CDR1 and CDR2 from the germline V gene are SGHKS and YYEKEE (reference sequence). The V gene lost 4 bases and the J gene lost 7 bases, with 11 bases spanning the gap. CDR3: CASSPSTIEAFF. DNA of the CDR3: TGTGCCAGCAGCCCGTCTACGATTGAAGCTTTCTTT.

This clone was recorded a few times. The genes are TRBV25-1 and TRBJ2-2; TRBD1 agrees at 7 bases. From germline, CDR1 is MGHDK and CDR2 SYGVNS. CDR3 length: 16 amino acids. J gave up 5 bases and V 4 bases, and 10 bases lay outside the gene matches. CDR3 DNA: TGTGCCAGCAGTGGTTGGATAGAGGGGGCGACCGGGGAGCTGTTTTTT. This codes for CASSGWIEGATGELFF.

V is TRBV3-1 (or the pseudogene TRBV3-2) and J is TRBJ2-5; TRBD1 agrees at 10 bases. Looked up from germline, CDR1 is LGHDT and CDR2 is YNNKEL (reference sequence). Trimming removed 6 bases from V and 5 bases from J; junction bases left unmatched: 6. This CDR3 is 14 amino acids long. CDR3: CASRGTGVRETQYF. CDR3 nucleotide sequence: TGTGCCAGCAGGGGGACAGGGGTCCGGGAGACCCAGTACTTC.

The chain has TRBV10-1 and TRBJ2-3; possible D gene TRBD2, 5 bases. The CDR3 is made up of 13 amino acids. Per germline, CDR1 WNHNN and CDR2 SYGVQD (reference sequence). V lost 3 bases and J 6 bases, leaving 10 bases between the germline ends. The CDR3 DNA reads TGCGCCAGCAGTGACGGGGTGCGGGATACGCAGTATTTT. Translated: CASSDGVRDTQYF.

The chain is built from TRBV18 and TRBJ2-1; D unresolved. Trimming removed 11 bases from V and 0 bases from J, with 11 bases in between. This CDR3 has 13 amino acids. From germline, CDR1 is KGHSH and CDR2 LQKENI. In DNA form, the CDR3 reads TGTGCCGTACGCGGAAGCTCCTACAATGAGCAGTTCTTC. It encodes CAVRGSSYNEQFF.

The V gene is TRBV9, the J gene TRBJ2-2; D may be TRBD2 (6 bases). V was pared by 0 bases and J by 7 bases, with 13 bases between. The germline CDR1 and CDR2 sequences are SGDLS and YYNGEE. The CDR3 has 15 amino acids. The CDR3 region is CASSVVGDFSGELFF. The CDR3, as DNA: TGTGCCAGCAGCGTAGTCGGGGACTTTAGCGGGGAGCTGTTTTTT.